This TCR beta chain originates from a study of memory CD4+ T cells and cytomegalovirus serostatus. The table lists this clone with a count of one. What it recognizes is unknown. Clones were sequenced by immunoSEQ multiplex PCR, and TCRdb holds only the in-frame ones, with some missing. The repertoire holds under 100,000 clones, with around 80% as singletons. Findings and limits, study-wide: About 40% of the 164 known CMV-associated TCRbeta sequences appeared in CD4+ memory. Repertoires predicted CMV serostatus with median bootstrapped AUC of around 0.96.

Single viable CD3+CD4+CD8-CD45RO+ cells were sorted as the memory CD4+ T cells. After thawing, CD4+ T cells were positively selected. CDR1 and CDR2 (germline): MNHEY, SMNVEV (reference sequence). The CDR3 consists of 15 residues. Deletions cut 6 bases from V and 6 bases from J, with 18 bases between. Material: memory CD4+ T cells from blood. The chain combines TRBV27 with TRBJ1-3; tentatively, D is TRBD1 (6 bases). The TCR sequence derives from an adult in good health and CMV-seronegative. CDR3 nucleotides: TGTGCCAGCAGGATAATCTACAGGGAAGTAAACACCATATATTTT. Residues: CASRIIYREVNTIYF.